This T cell receptor (beta chain) was recorded in a study of T cells in Graves' hyperthyroidism and ophthalmopathy. Diagnosis relied on clinical symptoms, serum thyroxine and TRAb, thyroid ultrasound and orbital computed tomography. This clonotype was counted ten times or more. Amplified TCR beta CDR3 regions came from RNA transcripts. When the TCR CDR3 underwent first-round RT-PCR, the HTBI primer set was used. In TCRdb, the multiplex PCR reads were re-called with MiXCR into one record per CDR3 protein. Of 480,000 or so distinct CDR3 sequences detected, around 43% appear once; the ten largest clones hold around 44%. CDR3 length: 14 residues. The V gene end was trimmed by 5 bases and the J gene end by 0 bases; junction bases not matched to a gene: 3. CDR1 and CDR2 (germline): SGHRS, YFSETQ.

Sequencing was performed on peripheral blood or thyroid tissue (not recorded which). This TCR was sampled from an adult woman with Graves' disease, either hyperthyroidism or ophthalmopathy (not recorded which). V and J are TRBV5-1 and TRBJ2-7; 9 nucleotides agree with TRBD2. Here the CDR3 DNA reads TGCGCCAGCAGAGAGACTAGCGGCTCCTACGAGCAGTACTTC. This codes for CASRETSGSYEQYF.